Given below is one T cell receptor (beta chain) in context. Its antigen is not known. The data belong to a study of siplizumab effects on memory and regulatory T cells. Study-wide points: Among alloreactive clones, only a minor fraction mapped to unstimulated subsets.

TCRdb's copy holds only in-frame clones and misses some; the assay was immunoSEQ multiplex PCR. Of over 80,000 clones in the sample, 90% to 95% were seen once. This sequence was found in a human donor in good health. Sequenced input: non-Treg CD4+ T cells sorted from blood.

The CDR3 coding sequence is TGTGCCAGCCGGGACACTGAACTCATGGATACGCAGTATTTT. Translated: CASRDTELMDTQYF. The rearrangement uses TRBV19 and TRBJ2-3, with D possibly TRBD1 on 6 matching bases. The CDR3 runs 14 residues. V dropped 9 bases and J dropped 6 bases, with 19 bases sitting between them. Germline lookup yields CDR1 LNHDA and CDR2 SQIVND (reference sequence).